Following are 21 T cell receptor beta chains from one sample sequenced in a study of T-cell reconstitution after alpha-beta-depleted transplantation in children. As it was prepared, the TCRbeta library received unique molecular identifiers. A single record per CDR3 protein comes from TCRdb applying MiXCR to the PCR reads. The sample lists 780,000 or so distinct CDR3 sequences, roughly 16% occurring once. Sequencing used PBMCs, mostly from graft donor cells, obtained 360 days after TCRalphabeta/CD19-depleted stem cell transplant. The receptors here all came from a male patient between 10 and 17 years old who had a stem cell transplant for acute lymphoblastic leukemia, so the T cells may come from the graft donor.

The genes are TRBV9 and TRBJ2-5; D perhaps matches TRBD2 (5 bases). V was clipped by 0 bases and J by 9 bases, with 18 bases between them. CDR1 and CDR2 from the germline V gene are SGDLS and YYNGEE. The CDR3 sequence is 15 residues long. CDR3 coding DNA: TGTGCCAGCAGCGTAGATCAGATGGGGAGTGTGTCCCAGTACTTC. It codes for CASSVDQMGSVSQYF.

By sample fraction, this clonotype is medium-sized. This chain uses TRBV20-1 with TRBJ1-5, with 7 bases aligning to TRBD1. The V segment lost 3 bases and the J segment 5 bases; nucleotides outside the gene matches: 4. The CDR3 consists of 13 residues. Germline V gene sequence: CDR1 DFQATT, CDR2 SNEGSKA (reference sequence). The CDR3 bases are TGCAGTGCTAGCCCACAGGGGCATCAGCCCCAGCATTTT. Its translation: CSASPQGHQPQHF.

J is TRBJ2-1 and V is TRBV5-1, with D perhaps assigned TRBD1 or TRBD2 (5 bases each). The V and J ends lost 0 bases and 6 bases respectively, with 13 bases between them. CDR1 is SGHRS, CDR2 YFSETQ, per germline. The CDR3 runs 15 residues. In DNA form, the CDR3 reads TGCGCCAGCAGCTTGGCAGGGAGAGAGGTCAATGAGCAGTTCTTC. Its protein product is CASSLAGREVNEQFF. Filled out from reference TRBV5-1 and TRBJ2-1, the complete variable domain reads KAGVTQTPRYLIKTRGQQVTLSCSPISGHRSVSWYQQTPGQGLQFLFEYFSETQRNKGNFPGRFSGRQFSNSRSEMNVSTLELGDSALYLCASSLAGREVNEQFFGPGTRLTVL.

V is TRBV20-1 and J is TRBJ2-1, with 8 bases lining up with TRBD2. V lost 7 bases and J lost 16; bases outside the gene matches: 18. This CDR3 region has 13 residues. CDR1 is DFQATT and CDR2 is SNEGSKA in the germline V gene (reference sequence). DNA of the CDR3: TGCAGTGTTTCGGGTCGAAGTCGGGAGGGCCTCTTCTTC. Amino acid sequence: CSVSGRSREGLFF.

The rearrangement uses TRBV7-2 and TRBJ2-5; the match to TRBD2 covers 9 bases. The ends lost 0 bases at V and 6 bases at J; junction bases unmatched: 14. The CDR3 runs 18 residues. Looked up from germline, CDR1 is SGHTA and CDR2 is FQGNSA. CDR3 protein: CASSLALKASGMSKTQYF. Written as DNA, the CDR3 is TGTGCCAGCAGCTTAGCGCTAAAGGCTAGCGGGATGTCGAAGACCCAGTACTTC.

This clonotype was observed a handful of times. The chain couples TRBV25-1 to TRBJ2-6; D might be TRBD1 or TRBD2, each matching 6 bases. The V end was cut by 5 bases, the J end by 2 bases, with 16 bases between. This CDR3 spans 17 amino acids. Germline loops: CDR1 MGHDK, CDR2 SYGVNS. CDR3 sequence (DNA): TGTGCCAGCAGTCCAAGGGACGGGGGCGCTGGGGCCAACGTCCTGACTTTC. It is translated as CASSPRDGGAGANVLTF. The whole variable domain, filled in from reference TRBV25-1 and TRBJ2-6, reads EADIYQTPRYLVIGTGKKITLECSQTMGHDKMYWYQQDPGMELHLIHYSYGVNSTEKGDLSSESTVSRIRTEHFPLTLESARPSHTSQYLCASSPRDGGAGANVLTFGAGSRLTVL.

V is TRBV10-2 and J is TRBJ2-1, with a possible D match to TRBD2 (5 bases). Per germline, CDR1 WSHSY and CDR2 SAAADI. Trimming left V 8 bases short and J 10 bases short, with 18 bases between. This CDR3 contains 13 residues. Here the CDR3 DNA reads TGCGCCAGCGGCTCGACTGCGGAGGTCGAGCAGTTCTTC. Translation gives CASGSTAEVEQFF.

The chain's CDR3 is CASSTGRSNQPQHF. CDR3 DNA sequence: TGTGCCAGCAGCACGGGGCGGAGCAATCAGCCCCAGCATTTT. The rearrangement uses TRBV7-9 and TRBJ1-5; D perhaps matches TRBD1 (5 bases). With 5 bases removed from V and 1 base from J, the gap between germline ends came to 9 bases. Germline V lookup: CDR1 SEHNR, CDR2 FQNEAQ (reference sequence). This CDR3 contains 14 residues.

This clonotype was counted a few times. The V call is TRBV7-9, the J call TRBJ2-7; D gene ambiguous. CDR3 length equals 13 residues. In germline, CDR1 is SEHNR, CDR2 FQNEAQ (reference sequence). Trimming took off 1 base at V and 10 bases at J, with 14 bases between the two ends. CDR3 loop: CASSLVGQVEQYF. The CDR3 DNA sequence: TGTGCCAGCAGCTTAGTTGGCCAGGTCGAACAGTACTTC.

This clonotype was recorded a few times. V is TRBV20-1 and J is TRBJ1-1; no reliable D call. Germline assignment: CDR1 DFQATT and CDR2 SNEGSKA (reference sequence). V was shortened by 4 bases and J by 0 bases, with 15 bases between the two germline ends. The CDR3 contains 15 residues. This chain's CDR3 is CSANLGWTMNTEAFF. In nucleotides, the CDR3 is TGCAGTGCTAATCTAGGGTGGACCATGAACACTGAAGCTTTCTTT.

A single count supports this clonotype. CDR3 bases: TGTGCCAGTAGTATAGCGGTCTGGGACAGCACCTACGAGCAGTACTTC. Translated: CASSIAVWDSTYEQYF. The chain combines TRBV19 with TRBJ2-7; 7 bases are a match to TRBD1. There are 16 residues in the CDR3. With 1 base clipped from V and 2 bases from J, the junction kept 8 bases outside the gene matches. Germline CDR1 and CDR2: LNHDA and SQIVND (reference sequence). The full variable domain, in which reference TRBV19 and TRBJ2-7 provide the parts outside the CDR3, is DGGITQSPKYLFRKEGQNVTLSCEQNLNHDAMYWYRQDPGQGLRLIYYSQIVNDFQKGDIAEGYSVSREKKESFPLTVTSAQKNPTAFYLCASSIAVWDSTYEQYFGPGTRLTVT.

Only a few counts were recorded for this clonotype. This sequence joins TRBV7-8 and TRBJ2-1; possible D gene TRBD2, 6 bases. The germline V gene encodes CDR1 SGHVS and CDR2 FQNEAQ. Trimming took 4 bases from V and 0 from J, leaving 16 bases between them. CDR3 length: 17 residues. CDR3 sequence: CASSSKLSGISYNEQFF. The CDR3 coding sequence is TGTGCCAGCAGCTCGAAGCTTAGCGGTATCTCCTACAATGAGCAGTTCTTC.

In this sample, this clonotype turned up many times. The rearrangement links TRBV15 to TRBJ2-2, with D hard to call. The V gene lost 1 base and the J gene lost 7 bases, with 7 bases spanning the gap. The CDR3 runs 13 residues. Germline-derived CDR1 and CDR2 are LNHNV and YYDKDF (reference sequence). The CDR3 DNA reads TGTGCCACCAGCAGAGTGCAGATCGGGGAGCTGTTTTTT. Amino acids: CATSRVQIGELFF.

The gene calls are TRBV27 and TRBJ1-1; maybe TRBD1 (5 bases). Germline CDR1 reads MNHEY; CDR2 reads SMNVEV (reference sequence). The CDR3 loop spans 15 amino acids. The V gene lost 1 base and the J gene lost 4 bases, with 13 bases spanning the gap. CDR3 residues: CASSLFPLGGTEAFF. CDR3 in DNA: TGTGCCAGCAGTTTATTCCCCCTGGGGGGCACTGAAGCTTTCTTT.

V gene TRBV24-1 combines with J gene TRBJ2-3, with D possibly matching TRBD2 (6 bases). CDR1 is KGHDR and CDR2 is SFDVKD in the germline V gene. V gave up 6 bases and J gave up 1 base, with 16 bases separating them. The CDR3 contains 16 residues. The CDR3 spells CATSHTSHEGTDTQYF. The CDR3 DNA is TGTGCCACCAGTCATACTAGCCATGAGGGCACAGATACGCAGTATTTT.

V and J are TRBV2 and TRBJ2-7; 7 nucleotides match TRBD1. CDR3 length equals 16 residues. The V and J ends lost 2 bases and 3 bases, in that order; junction bases with no gene match: 10. Germline V lookup: CDR1 SNHLY, CDR2 FYNNEI. The CDR3 DNA is TGTGCCAGCAGTGAAAGGCTCGGGACAGCCTACTACGAGCAGTACTTC. Amino acids: CASSERLGTAYYEQYF.

This clonotype has more than one count but fewer than ten. The gene calls are TRBV24-1 and TRBJ2-7, with 8 bases matching TRBD1. With 9 bases clipped from V and 6 bases from J, the junction kept 9 bases outside the gene matches. The CDR3 has 13 residues. The V gene's germline CDR1 is KGHDR and CDR2 SFDVKD. The CDR3 loop reads CATEAGGFGEQYF. The DNA for the CDR3 is TGTGCCACCGAAGCAGGGGGCTTCGGCGAGCAGTACTTC.

Ten or more counts support this clonotype. This sequence joins TRBV5-1 and TRBJ2-5; weak D call: TRBD2 (6 bases). This CDR3 is built from 14 residues. Germline V gene lookup returns CDR1 SGHRS and CDR2 YFSETQ. V lost 0 bases and J lost 4, with 10 bases in between. CDR3 nucleotides: TGCGCCAGCAGCTTGGGTAGCGGCCTAGAGACCCAGTACTTC. Its translation is CASSLGSGLETQYF. The complete variable domain, with remaining parts taken from reference TRBV5-1 and TRBJ2-5, reads KAGVTQTPRYLIKTRGQQVTLSCSPISGHRSVSWYQQTPGQGLQFLFEYFSETQRNKGNFPGRFSGRQFSNSRSEMNVSTLELGDSALYLCASSLGSGLETQYFGPGTRLLVL.

The chain joins TRBV27 to TRBJ1-2, with D possibly matching TRBD1 (5 bases). Germline V CDR1 and CDR2: MNHEY, SMNVEV (reference sequence). V was trimmed by 0 bases and J by 5 bases, leaving 19 bases between them. The CDR3 loop spans 17 amino acids. The CDR3 reads CASSLSIRGSPLYGYTF. The CDR3 region has the DNA TGTGCCAGCAGTTTATCGATTAGGGGCAGCCCTCTTTATGGCTACACCTTC.

This clonotype showed up just a few times. This rearrangement joins TRBV12-3 or TRBV12-4 to TRBJ2-5; 8 bases match TRBD1. CDR3 length: 14 amino acids. The J segment lost 1 base and the V segment lost 4 bases, leaving 2 bases of the junction unmatched. For the CDR3, the DNA is TGTGCCAGCAGTTGGGACAGGATCCAAGAGACCCAGTACTTC. Encoded protein: CASSWDRIQETQYF.

The J gene is TRBJ2-3, the V gene TRBV5-1; D unclear. Germline V gene sequence: CDR1 SGHRS, CDR2 YFSETQ. The CDR3 is 16 residues long. The ends were cut back, 0 bases at V and 2 bases at J, with 13 bases in the middle. In DNA form, the CDR3 reads TGCGCCAGCAGCTTGGTTTCGCGGAGATTCACAGATACGCAGTATTTT. Translation gives CASSLVSRRFTDTQYF.